This entry lists 18 T cell receptor beta chains sequenced from one sample in a study of T cell responses to AZD1222 COVID-19 vaccine (dated by TCRdb to about 2021). Libraries were made using the immunoSEQ multiplex PCR assay. Sourced from immuneACCESS, this table was stored by TCRdb with only in-frame sequences that have V and J called. A share of the clones is absent; for the studies checked, an unresolved V gene accounts for under half, and the remainder has no known explanation. Across this sample there are over 100,000 clones, with 85% to 95% seen only once. The ten largest make up approximately 1.5% of the sample. The time point label, as the study defines it: baseline before first vaccination. Sequences were derived from peripheral blood, sampled on day 0 of AZD1222 vaccination. The receptors here all came from an adult in good health.

The V call is TRBV7-2, the J call TRBJ2-1; D is perhaps TRBD1 (7 bases). Germline CDR1 SGHTA, CDR2 FQGNSA. Between the trimmed V and J ends, which lost 5 bases and 3 bases, there was a span of 14 bases. This CDR3 spans 15 amino acids. CDR3 residues: CASSDGQDYYNEQFF. CDR3 nucleotides: TGTGCCAGCAGCGACGGACAGGACTACTACAATGAGCAGTTCTTC. Combining the CDR3 with reference TRBV7-2 and TRBJ2-1 gives the whole variable domain GAGVSQSPSNKVTEKGKDVELRCDPISGHTALYWYRQSLGQGLEFLIYFQGNSAPDKSGLPSDRFSAERTGGSVSTLTIQRTQQEDSAVYLCASSDGQDYYNEQFFGPGTRLTVL.

This clone has more than one count but fewer than ten. This sequence joins TRBV12-3 or TRBV12-4 and TRBJ2-7, with D perhaps assigned TRBD1 or TRBD2 (6 bases each). This CDR3 spans 13 amino acids. The V end lost 4 bases, the J end lost 0 bases, and 7 bases lay between the germline ends. CDR3 in amino acids: CASSWGASYEQYF. The CDR3 DNA reads as TGTGCCAGCAGTTGGGGGGCCTCCTACGAGCAGTACTTC.

This clone has just one count. The gene calls are TRBV10-1 and TRBJ1-1; D call uncertain. Germline values: CDR1 WNHNN, CDR2 SYGVQD (reference sequence). The CDR3 loop spans 13 amino acids. V was trimmed by 3 bases and J by 4 bases, leaving 9 bases between them. CDR3 nucleotide sequence: TGCGCCAGCAGTGAAGCAGTGTTCACTGAAGCTTTCTTT. Amino acids: CASSEAVFTEAFF.

The chain joins TRBV6-6 to TRBJ1-2, with D maybe TRBD1 (5 bases). Trimming removed 0 bases from V and 5 bases from J, with 10 bases in between. Germline lookup yields CDR1 MNHNY and CDR2 SVGAGI (reference sequence). This CDR3 is 14 amino acids long. CDR3 amino acids: CASSYSGVNYGYTF. For the CDR3, the DNA is TGTGCCAGCAGTTACTCGGGGGTGAATTATGGCTACACCTTC.

The genes are TRBV21-1 and TRBJ2-7; the listed D gene, TRBD2, was not tested against the DNA. TRBV21-1 is reported as a pseudogene. The CDR3 length is 12 residues. CDR3 in DNA: TGTGCCAGCAGCCCCCGTCCCTACGAGCAGTACTTC. This gives the protein CASSPRPYEQYF.

V and J are TRBV11-3 and TRBJ1-1; 12 bases fit TRBD1. V gave up 4 bases and J gave up 10 bases; unmatched junction bases: 7. Germline CDR1 SGHNT, CDR2 YENEEA. The CDR3 runs to 14 residues. The CDR3 DNA reads as TGTGCCAGCAGCTCCGGGACAGGGGGCCTAGGAGCTTTCTTT. This translates into CASSSGTGGLGAFF.

This clone occurred a few times. The rearrangement links TRBV3-1 (or the pseudogene TRBV3-2) to TRBJ1-1; possibly TRBD1 for D (6 bases). This CDR3 spans 15 amino acids. Germline V gene data show CDR1 as LGHDT and CDR2 as YNNKEL (reference sequence). Trimming removed 2 bases from V and 1 base from J, with 11 bases in between. The CDR3 sequence: CASSQQRGGNTEAFF. The CDR3 DNA reads TGTGCCAGCAGCCAACAGAGGGGGGGGAACACTGAAGCTTTCTTT.

This chain connects TRBV7-8 to TRBJ1-1, with D possibly TRBD1 on 6 matching bases. Trimming took 2 bases from V and 11 from J, leaving 18 bases between them. Germline values: CDR1 SGHVS, CDR2 FQNEAQ. There are 14 residues in the CDR3. CDR3 in DNA: TGTGCCAGCAGCTTATATGGGACACCAAGCACGGCTTTCTTT. Residues: CASSLYGTPSTAFF.

The sample holds one count of this clone. The chain links TRBV5-1 to TRBJ1-4; D is undetermined. This CDR3 has 13 amino acids. Germline loops: CDR1 SGHRS, CDR2 YFSETQ. The V end was cut by 0 bases, the J end by 6 bases, with 6 bases between. The CDR3 region is CASSLGDDEKLFF. The CDR3 DNA sequence: TGCGCCAGCAGCTTGGGGGATGATGAAAAACTGTTTTTT.

V and J are TRBV10-2 and TRBJ1-2; TRBD1 agrees at 8 bases. The CDR3 sequence is 15 residues long. V trimming: 0 bases; J trimming: 5 bases; junction bases outside the gene matches: 5. Per the germline V gene, CDR1 is WSHSY and CDR2 is SAAADI. The CDR3 nucleotides read TGCGCCAGCAGTGAGTCGAACAGGGGGTCTTATGGCTACACCTTC. Translated: CASSESNRGSYGYTF.

The chain has TRBV11-3 and TRBJ2-1; tentatively, D is TRBD2 (6 bases). The CDR3 extends over 17 amino acids. Per germline, CDR1 SGHNT and CDR2 YENEEA. The V end lost 7 bases, the J end lost 2 bases, and 21 bases lay between the germline ends. CDR3 bases: TGTGCCAGCACCGGAGCGGGTACGTCCTCAACCTACAATGAGCAGTTCTTC. Its protein is CASTGAGTSSTYNEQFF.

The chain carries TRBV4-1 and TRBJ2-1; weak D call: TRBD2 (6 bases). CDR3 length equals 16 residues. In germline, CDR1 is MGHRA, CDR2 YSYEKL. The V end lost 3 bases, the J end lost 2 bases, and 14 bases lay between the germline ends. In DNA, the CDR3 is TGCGCCAGCAGCCATCCGGCGCGGGACCCCTACAATGAGCAGTTCTTC. Protein: CASSHPARDPYNEQFF.

V and J are TRBV11-2 and TRBJ2-7; unclear D gene. Germline V gene lookup returns CDR1 SGHAT and CDR2 FQNNGV. The CDR3 extends over 15 amino acids. V lost 5 bases and J 6 bases, leaving 20 bases between the germline ends. CDR3 sequence reads: CASSPTRGRFGEQYF. For the CDR3, the DNA is TGTGCCAGCAGCCCAACCCGCGGAAGGTTTGGCGAGCAGTACTTC.

The chain joins TRBV19 to TRBJ1-1; TRBD1 matches at 12 bases. The CDR3 extends over 16 amino acids. Germline CDR1 LNHDA, CDR2 SQIVND (reference sequence). With 1 base clipped from V and 7 bases from J, the junction kept 7 bases outside the gene matches. The CDR3 sequence: CASSIGDRGLKFEAFF. The CDR3 region has the DNA TGTGCCAGTAGTATAGGGGACAGGGGGCTTAAATTTGAAGCTTTCTTT.

This chain connects TRBV11-3 to TRBJ2-1, with D tentatively TRBD1 (6 bases). Trimming took 1 base from V and 4 from J, leaving 14 bases between them. The CDR3 runs to 16 residues. CDR1 and CDR2 (germline): SGHNT, YENEEA. CDR3 in DNA: TGTGCCAGCAGCTTAGGGGCCAGGGGATCGTACAATGAGCAGTTCTTC. Its protein is CASSLGARGSYNEQFF.

The chain joins TRBV5-1 to TRBJ1-5; 7 bases are a match to TRBD1. This CDR3 contains 12 residues. Germline lookup yields CDR1 SGHRS and CDR2 YFSETQ. V lost 7 bases to trimming and J lost 7 bases; unmatched junction nucleotides: 5. CDR3 sequence reads: CASPTGIQPQHF. Written as DNA, the CDR3 is TGCGCCAGCCCGACAGGGATCCAGCCCCAGCATTTT.

The rearrangement uses TRBV10-3 and TRBJ2-3, with 8 positions matching TRBD1. Trimming took 6 bases from V and 1 from J; bases not matched to a gene: 0. Germline CDR1 and CDR2: ENHRY and SYGVKD. This CDR3 is 13 amino acids long. CDR3 bases: TGTGCCATCAGACAGGGGGGCACAGATACGCAGTATTTT. Translated, it gives CAIRQGGTDTQYF.

The V gene is TRBV19, the J gene TRBJ2-4, with D uncertain. V gave up 3 bases and J gave up 0 bases, with 6 bases separating them. The CDR3 extends over 14 amino acids. Germline values: CDR1 LNHDA, CDR2 SQIVND (reference sequence). This CDR3 reads CASSIGLAKNIQYF. The CDR3 bases are TGTGCCAGTAGTATTGGCCTAGCCAAAAACATTCAGTACTTC.